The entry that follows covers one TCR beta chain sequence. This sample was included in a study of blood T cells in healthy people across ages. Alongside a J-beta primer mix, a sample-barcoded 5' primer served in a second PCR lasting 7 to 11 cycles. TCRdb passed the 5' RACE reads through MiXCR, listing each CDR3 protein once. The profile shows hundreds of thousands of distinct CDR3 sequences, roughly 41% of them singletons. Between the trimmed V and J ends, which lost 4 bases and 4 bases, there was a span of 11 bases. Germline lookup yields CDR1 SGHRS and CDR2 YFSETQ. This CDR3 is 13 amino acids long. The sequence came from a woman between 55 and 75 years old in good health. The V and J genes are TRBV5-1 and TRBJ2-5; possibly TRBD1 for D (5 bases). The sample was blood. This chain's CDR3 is CASSLQVGETQYF. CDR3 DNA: TGCGCCAGCAGCCTACAGGTCGGAGAGACCCAGTACTTC.